This T cell receptor (beta chain) was sequenced in a study of OX40 agonist ivuxolimab in advanced cancers. The study's findings and limits: At 0.1 to 3.0 mg/kg, clonal expansion of CD4+ and CD8+ blood T cells had occurred by week 6. The study did not work out the antigen specificity of the expanded peripheral T cells.

V was clipped by 3 bases and J by 1 base, with 9 bases between them. CDR3 size: 14 residues. CDR1 is SGHVS, CDR2 FQNEAQ, per germline. Sequenced by immunoSEQ multiplex PCR; TCRdb stores in-frame clones only, minus some. Of 63,000 or so clones in the sample, 65% to 85% are singletons; the top ten hold around 0.96%. As regards this clone: Its specificity is not known.

Autoimmune disease history or systemic immunosuppression was exclusionary. The V gene is TRBV7-8, the J gene TRBJ1-1; maybe TRBD1 (5 bases). The TCR comes from an adult with an advanced solid tumor such as melanoma, head and neck, liver or kidney cancer. The sequencing here drew on CD4+ or CD8+ T cells sorted from blood, taken in a trial of the OX40 agonist ivuxolimab. CDR3: CASSFAGPNTEAFF. In nucleotides, the CDR3 is TGTGCCAGCAGCTTCGCGGGGCCGAACACTGAAGCTTTCTTT. Combining the CDR3 with reference TRBV7-8 and TRBJ1-1 gives the whole variable domain GAGVSQSPRYKVAKRGQDVALRCDPISGHVSLFWYQQALGQGPEFLTYFQNEAQLDKSGLPSDRFFAERPEGSVSTLKIQRTQQEDSAVYLCASSFAGPNTEAFFGQGTRLTVV.